Each of the 29 T cell receptor beta chains below was sequenced from the same sample in a study of cytomegalovirus exposure and HLA in healthy donors. PCR involved 60 Vbeta and 13 Jbeta primers. Using immunoSEQ multiplex PCR, the repertoire was profiled, and TCRdb retains in-frame clones only, with some absent. The data contain some 98,000 clones, roughly 70% of them singletons. Sequenced input: PBMCs. The receptors stem from a man in his fifties or sixties in good health and CMV-seronegative.

This chain joins TRBV5-4 and TRBJ2-7, with 10 positions matching TRBD2. The CDR3 runs to 14 residues. V was pared by 4 bases and J by 6 bases, with 7 bases of the junction left unmatched. Germline V gives CDR1 SGHNT, CDR2 YYREEE (reference sequence). CDR3 loop: CASSPSGSNLEQYF. DNA for the CDR3: TGTGCCAGCAGCCCTAGCGGGAGCAATCTCGAGCAGTACTTC.

The chain links TRBV19 to TRBJ1-5; D is perhaps TRBD1 (5 bases). Per germline, CDR1 LNHDA and CDR2 SQIVND (reference sequence). Trimming shortened V by 2 bases and J by 2 bases, and 7 bases separated the two germline ends. This CDR3 region has 14 residues. The CDR3 DNA sequence: TGTGCCAGTAGTATACAGGGTGGCAATCAGCCCCAGCATTTT. Protein: CASSIQGGNQPQHF.

This rearrangement joins TRBV4-1 to TRBJ1-5; D possibly corresponds to TRBD1 (5 bases). The germline CDR1 and CDR2 sequences are MGHRA and YSYEKL. V was pared by 1 base and J by 2 bases, with 15 bases between. This CDR3 has 17 amino acids. CDR3 sequence (DNA): TGCGCCAGCAGCCAAGTGGGCCTTGACAGAGGCAATCAGCCCCAGCATTTT. As protein: CASSQVGLDRGNQPQHF.

CDR3 in amino acids: CASSLSRGPYEQYF. In DNA, the CDR3 is TGTGCCAGCAGTTTAAGCAGGGGCCCCTACGAGCAGTACTTC. The rearrangement links TRBV28 to TRBJ2-7; tentatively, D is TRBD1 (6 bases). Germline-derived CDR1 and CDR2 are MDHEN and SYDVKM. The CDR3 spans 14 residues. The V and J ends lost 2 bases and 2 bases respectively, with 10 bases between them.

The chain couples TRBV6-1 to TRBJ2-1; 8 bases are a match to TRBD2. The CDR3 consists of 17 residues. Per germline, CDR1 MNHNS and CDR2 SASEGT. The trim removed 4 bases at V and 0 bases at J, leaving 8 bases unmatched. In DNA, the CDR3 is TGTGCCAGCAGTGGTACTAGCGGTTGGGCCTCCTACAATGAGCAGTTCTTC. Its protein product is CASSGTSGWASYNEQFF.

The V and J genes are TRBV2 and TRBJ2-1, with D tentatively TRBD2 (6 bases). The ends were cut back, 3 bases at V and 7 bases at J, with 13 bases in the middle. The CDR3 covers 14 residues. The germline V gene has CDR1 SNHLY and CDR2 FYNNEI. Here the CDR3 reads CASSEEGGRNEQFF. CDR3 in DNA: TGTGCCAGCAGTGAGGAGGGAGGAAGGAATGAGCAGTTCTTC. Combining the CDR3 with reference TRBV2 and TRBJ2-1 gives the whole variable domain EPEVTQTPSHQVTQMGQEVILRCVPISNHLYFYWYRQILGQKVEFLVSFYNNEISEKSEIFDDQFSVERPDGSNFTLKIRSTKLEDSAMYFCASSEEGGRNEQFFGPGTRLTVL.

This clone was counted once. The chain combines TRBV7-2 with TRBJ2-3; 10 bases align to TRBD1. Germline CDR1 is SGHTA and CDR2 is FQGNSA. This CDR3 is 15 amino acids long. J lost 3 bases, V lost 2 bases, and 2 bases had no gene match. The CDR3 DNA reads as TGTGCCAGCAGCTTACCGGGACAGGGGACAGATACGCAGTATTTT. Its protein product is CASSLPGQGTDTQYF.

The chain employs TRBV28 and TRBJ2-1; 7 bases align to TRBD1. CDR1 and CDR2 (germline): MDHEN, SYDVKM. Germline trimming cut 3 bases from V and 2 bases from J; bases unmatched to any gene: 10. CDR3 length: 17 residues. CDR3 DNA sequence: TGTGCCAGCAGTTTGGGGATTGGGCAGGGGGCCTACAATGAGCAGTTCTTC. This codes for CASSLGIGQGAYNEQFF.

The CDR3 sequence is CASSVTAGVMMNTEAFF. The CDR3 nucleotides read TGTGCCAGCAGCGTAACGGCAGGGGTTATGATGAACACTGAAGCTTTCTTT. The V and J genes are TRBV9 and TRBJ1-1, with D possibly TRBD1 on 6 matching bases. Germline assignment: CDR1 SGDLS and CDR2 YYNGEE. This CDR3 comprises 17 residues. Trimming removed 1 base from V and 0 bases from J, with 16 bases in between.

Remarks on this clone: The junction departs from germline at one end; a sequencing error may be responsible. The chain links TRBV7-7 to TRBJ2-1, with 7 bases lining up with TRBD2. This CDR3 contains 13 residues. The germline V gene has CDR1 SSHAT and CDR2 FNYEAQ (reference sequence). CDR3 sequence reads: CASSLAGSNEQFF. The CDR3 nucleotides are TGTGCTAGCAGCTTAGCGGGCAGCAATGAGCAGTTCTTC.

The rearrangement uses TRBV19 and TRBJ1-1; D remains unclear. This CDR3 contains 14 residues. Between the trimmed V and J ends, which lost 0 bases and 2 bases, there was a span of 7 bases. The germline gives CDR1 LNHDA, CDR2 SQIVND (reference sequence). The CDR3 region is CASSIETSNTEAFF. The CDR3, as DNA: TGTGCCAGTAGTATAGAAACAAGTAACACTGAAGCTTTCTTT.

This chain links TRBV6-1 with TRBJ1-1; no reliable D call. Germline V gene lookup returns CDR1 MNHNS and CDR2 SASEGT. V lost 6 bases, J lost 4 bases, and 9 bases lay in between. This CDR3 region has 12 residues. CDR3 sequence reads: CASRIYSTEAFF. Here the CDR3 DNA reads TGTGCCAGCAGGATTTATAGCACTGAAGCTTTCTTT.

V is TRBV6-5 and J is TRBJ1-2; 8 bases align to TRBD1. The CDR3 consists of 12 residues. Germline-derived CDR1 and CDR2 are MNHEY and SVGAGI. The V gene end was trimmed by 6 bases and the J gene end by 4 bases; junction bases not matched to a gene: 1. The CDR3 region is CASSQGAYGYTF. CDR3 sequence (DNA): TGTGCCAGCAGCCAGGGGGCCTATGGCTACACCTTC.

V and J are TRBV7-9 and TRBJ2-1, with a possible D match to TRBD1 (5 bases). CDR1 SEHNR and CDR2 FQNEAQ come from the germline V gene (reference sequence). V lost 0 bases to trimming and J lost 5 bases, with 11 bases between them. The CDR3 length is 15 residues. The CDR3 region has the DNA TGTGCCAGCAGCTTAGCGGCAGGGTCCCACAATGAGCAGTTCTTC. Protein: CASSLAAGSHNEQFF.

The V and J genes are TRBV28 and TRBJ2-3; 8 bases align to TRBD2. The CDR3 is made up of 15 amino acids. Trimming cost V 6 bases and J 4 bases; bases outside gene matches: 9. The V gene's germline CDR1 is MDHEN and CDR2 SYDVKM. The CDR3 nucleotides are TGTGCCAGCAGGTCAGCGGGAGCCCGGCCAGATACGCAGTATTTT. Its protein product is CASRSAGARPDTQYF.

This rearrangement joins TRBV14 to TRBJ2-7; tentative D call: TRBD1 (5 bases). Germline V gene sequence: CDR1 SGHDN, CDR2 FVKESK. V lost 4 bases and J 0 bases, leaving 7 bases between the germline ends. This CDR3 spans 13 amino acids. In DNA, the CDR3 is TGTGCCAGCAGCCGGGGCATCTCCTACGAGCAGTACTTC. Translating gives CASSRGISYEQYF.

The V call is TRBV27, the J call TRBJ2-2, with 9 bases that match TRBD1. The CDR3 sequence is 14 residues long. V lost 6 bases to trimming and J lost 7 bases; unmatched junction nucleotides: 6. Germline assignment: CDR1 MNHEY and CDR2 SMNVEV (reference sequence). CDR3 sequence: CASRGQGGNGELFF. In DNA, the CDR3 is TGTGCCAGCAGGGGACAGGGTGGCAACGGGGAGCTGTTTTTT.

The rearrangement joins TRBV5-4 to TRBJ2-5; D uncertain. V was trimmed by 0 bases and J by 2 bases, leaving 8 bases between them. Per the germline V gene, CDR1 is SGHNT and CDR2 is YYREEE (reference sequence). This CDR3 has 14 amino acids. The CDR3 sequence: CASSLVGRQETQYF. DNA for the CDR3: TGTGCCAGCAGCTTGGTGGGCAGACAAGAGACCCAGTACTTC.

The chain joins TRBV5-1 to TRBJ2-2; 7 bases match TRBD1. CDR3 length equals 15 residues. Germline V gene data show CDR1 as SGHRS and CDR2 as YFSETQ. V shed 4 bases and J 2 bases; nucleotides not matched to a gene: 5. In nucleotides, the CDR3 is TGCGCCAGCAGCAAGGGACAGAGAAACACCGGGGAGCTGTTTTTT. It specifies CASSKGQRNTGELFF.

This chain joins TRBV14 and TRBJ1-1, with 8 nucleotides matching TRBD1. The trim removed 4 bases at V and 10 bases at J, leaving 5 bases unmatched. This CDR3 region has 12 residues. The V gene's germline CDR1 is SGHDN and CDR2 FVKESK. The CDR3 reads CASSPGTGGAFF. The CDR3 DNA follows: TGTGCCAGCAGCCCCGGGACAGGCGGAGCTTTCTTT.

The rearrangement joins TRBV27 to TRBJ2-7, with TRBD1 matching 10 bases. J lost 2 bases, V lost 3 bases, and 1 base had no gene match. The germline V gene encodes CDR1 MNHEY and CDR2 SMNVEV (reference sequence). This CDR3 is built from 14 residues. The DNA for the CDR3 is TGTGCCAGCAGTTTTGGGACAGGGGCCTACGAGCAGTACTTC. It encodes CASSFGTGAYEQYF.

V is TRBV18 and J is TRBJ2-1; 10 bases fit TRBD1. This CDR3 has 15 amino acids. Per the germline V gene, CDR1 is KGHSH and CDR2 is LQKENI. The ends lost 3 bases at V and 7 bases at J; junction bases unmatched: 6. The CDR3 spells CASSPWTGGVNEQFF. For the CDR3, the DNA is TGTGCCAGCTCACCCTGGACAGGGGGGGTGAATGAGCAGTTCTTC.

CDR3 in amino acids: CASSQGLAGGSEQFF. The CDR3 DNA reads as TGTGCCAGCAGTCAGGGACTAGCGGGAGGTAGTGAGCAGTTCTTC. The chain is built from TRBV2 and TRBJ2-1, with 15 bases matching TRBD2. CDR3 length: 15 residues. CDR1 and CDR2 from the germline V gene are SNHLY and FYNNEI. With 5 bases clipped from V and 9 bases from J, the junction kept 5 bases outside the gene matches.

The V and J genes are TRBV9 and TRBJ2-2; 14 bases agree with TRBD2. CDR3 size: 19 residues. V gave up 0 bases and J gave up 6 bases; unmatched junction bases: 10. CDR1 SGDLS and CDR2 YYNGEE come from the germline V gene. The CDR3, as DNA: TGTGCCAGCAGCGTAGCAGGACTAGCGGGAGGAACCCCATCCGGGGAGCTGTTTTTT. It translates to CASSVAGLAGGTPSGELFF. The full variable domain, completed using reference TRBV9 and TRBJ2-2, is DSGVTQTPKHLITATGQRVTLRCSPRSGDLSVYWYQQSLDQGLQFLIQYYNGEERAKGNILERFSAQQFPDLHSELNLSSLELGDSALYFCASSVAGLAGGTPSGELFFGEGSRLTVL.

In its sample, this clone was seen a few times. V gene TRBV13 combines with J gene TRBJ1-1, with D unclear. In germline, CDR1 is PRHDT, CDR2 FYEKMQ (reference sequence). The CDR3 loop spans 12 amino acids. V shed 4 bases and J shed 6 bases, with 9 bases lying between them. The CDR3 region has the DNA TGTGCCAGCAGCTCTACTAGGGCTGAAGCTTTCTTT. It is translated as CASSSTRAEAFF.

Relative to its sample, this clone is medium-sized. This chain uses TRBV6-6 with TRBJ1-4; 9 nucleotides agree with TRBD1. Germline CDR1 and CDR2: MNHNY and SVGAGI (reference sequence). V lost 7 bases, J lost 6 bases, and 12 bases stayed unmatched. This CDR3 comprises 16 residues. CDR3 sequence: CASNRMTGGQYEKLFF. The DNA of the CDR3 is TGTGCCAGCAACCGAATGACAGGGGGGCAATATGAAAAACTGTTTTTT.

The chain couples TRBV2 to TRBJ1-6; TRBD1 might be the D (5 bases). Germline-derived CDR1 and CDR2 are SNHLY and FYNNEI. The CDR3 is 13 amino acids. V lost 5 bases and J lost 6, with 8 bases in between. In nucleotides, the CDR3 is TGTGCCAGCAGTCGGGGGGTTAATTCACCCCTCCACTTT. Amino acid sequence: CASSRGVNSPLHF. The variable domain in full, completed from reference TRBV2 and TRBJ1-6, reads EPEVTQTPSHQVTQMGQEVILRCVPISNHLYFYWYRQILGQKVEFLVSFYNNEISEKSEIFDDQFSVERPDGSNFTLKIRSTKLEDSAMYFCASSRGVNSPLHFGNGTRLTVT.

This clone has a handful of counts. V is TRBV15 and J is TRBJ2-7, with 12 positions matching TRBD2. CDR1 is LNHNV, CDR2 YYDKDF, per germline (reference sequence). The CDR3 is 20 residues long. J was trimmed by 0 bases and V by 0 bases; bases with no gene match: 12. The CDR3 sequence: CATSRDRLGLAGPSSYEQYF. The CDR3 DNA follows: TGTGCCACCAGCAGAGATCGGTTGGGACTAGCGGGTCCTAGCTCCTACGAGCAGTACTTC.

This clone was picked up a small number of times. The rearrangement links TRBV11-1 to TRBJ2-3, with TRBD2 matching 15 bases. The germline V gene has CDR1 SGHAT and CDR2 FQDESV (reference sequence). The V segment lost 4 bases and the J segment 1 base; nucleotides outside the gene matches: 3. The CDR3 is 17 residues long. CDR3 DNA: TGTGCCAGCAGCTGGGGGACTAGCGGGGGGCGCACAGATACGCAGTATTTT. Amino acid sequence: CASSWGTSGGRTDTQYF.